These 10 T cell receptor beta chains came from one sample sequenced in a study of CD8+CD57+ T cells in acquired aplastic anemia. Flow cytometry had shown expanded CD8+CD57+ cells in the patients chosen for sequencing. The template used for profiling TCR beta VDJ and CDR3 was genomic DNA. TCRdb analysed the reads with MiXCR anew, one entry per CDR3 protein. Of more than 150,000 distinct CDR3 sequences listed, just under 50% were seen once; the top ten hold approximately 9.4%. The specimen was sorted CD4+, CD8+, or CD8+CD57+ T cells (not recorded which) from PBMCs. Every receptor here comes from a human donor with aplastic anemia.

V gene TRBV7-3 combines with J gene TRBJ2-1; D is possibly TRBD1 (6 bases). Germline V gene lookup returns CDR1 SGHTA and CDR2 FQGTGA. Trimming took 3 bases from V and 7 from J, leaving 16 bases between them. This CDR3 comprises 15 residues. The CDR3 here is CASSLVYTGRNEQFF. CDR3 sequence (DNA): TGTGCCAGCAGCTTGGTTTATACAGGGCGGAATGAGCAGTTCTTC. Full variable domain (rest looked up from reference TRBV7-3 and TRBJ2-1): GAGVSQTPSNKVTEKGKYVELRCDPISGHTALYWYRQSLGQGPEFLIYFQGTGAADDSGLPNDRFFAVRPEGSVSTLKIQRTERGDSAVYLCASSLVYTGRNEQFFGPGTRLTVL.

This clonotype came up once. The rearrangement links TRBV5-1 to TRBJ2-1, with 10 positions matching TRBD2. The CDR3 runs 16 residues. Trimming took 2 bases from V and 3 from J; bases not matched to a gene: 5. The V gene's germline CDR1 is SGHRS and CDR2 YFSETQ. CDR3 coding DNA: TGCGCCAGCAGCTTCCTAGCGGGAGTCCTCTACAATGAGCAGTTCTTC. This gives the protein CASSFLAGVLYNEQFF.

This clonotype was found many times. The chain links TRBV11-2 to TRBJ2-2; TRBD2 might be the D (6 bases). V lost 5 bases, J lost 6 bases, and 22 bases lay in between. Germline CDR1 reads SGHAT; CDR2 reads FQNNGV. CDR3 length equals 17 residues. CDR3 in DNA: TGTGCCAGCAGCCCTTCAAGAAATAGCGGTCATGCCGGGGAGCTGTTTTTT. This codes for CASSPSRNSGHAGELFF.

This clonotype was seen more than once but under ten times. Sequence at one end of the junction differs from germline and may be a read error. The chain employs TRBV5-1 and TRBJ1-6, with TRBD1 identical over 11 bases. This CDR3 contains 13 residues. Germline CDR1 SGHRS, CDR2 YFSETQ. This CDR3 reads CASSSSPGQGALF. CDR3 DNA sequence: TGCGCCAGCAGCTCCTCCCCCGGACAGGGGGCCCTCTTT.

This clonotype was seen repeatedly, ten times or more. In DNA form, the CDR3 reads TGTGCCAGCAGCTCATTCACCACAGATACGCAGTATTTT. Translated: CASSSFTTDTQYF. The chain couples TRBV7-2 to TRBJ2-3, with no clear D. V was pared by 4 bases and J by 2 bases, with 7 bases between. The CDR3 has 13 amino acids. Germline CDR1 reads SGHTA; CDR2 reads FQGNSA.

This clonotype was seen at least ten times. V and J are TRBV11-2 and TRBJ1-1, with TRBD1 matching over 8 bases. Trimming took 1 base from V and 12 from J; bases not matched to a gene: 4. Germline V gene data show CDR1 as SGHAT and CDR2 as FQNNGV. There are 12 residues in the CDR3. DNA of the CDR3: TGTGCCAGCAGCTTAGTTGACAGGGGTTCTTTCTTT. Translated: CASSLVDRGSFF.

The chain links TRBV29-1 to TRBJ2-5; D is uncertain. Trimming shortened V by 5 bases and J by 5 bases, and 12 bases separated the two germline ends. The CDR3 has 12 amino acids. Germline CDR1 SQVTM, CDR2 ANQGSEA. For the CDR3, the DNA is TGCAGCGTTTCGGAGTTCCAGGAGACCCAGTACTTC. This codes for CSVSEFQETQYF. Full variable domain (remainder filled in from reference TRBV29-1 and TRBJ2-5): SAVISQKPSRDICQRGTSLTIQCQVDSQVTMMFWYRQQPGQSLTLIATANQGSEATYESGFVIDKFPISRPNLTFSTLTVSNMSPEDSSIYLCSVSEFQETQYFGPGTRLLVL.

This rearrangement joins TRBV20-1 to TRBJ1-2; no clear D. There are 12 residues in the CDR3. The germline V and J ends were trimmed by 6 bases and 2 bases, with 10 bases remaining between them. Looked up from germline, CDR1 is DFQATT and CDR2 is SNEGSKA (reference sequence). This chain's CDR3 is CSAKDQNYGYTF. DNA for the CDR3: TGCAGTGCGAAGGACCAGAACTATGGCTACACCTTC.

V is TRBV28 and J is TRBJ1-1, with D possibly being TRBD1 (5 bases). CDR1 is MDHEN and CDR2 is SYDVKM in the germline V gene. The V and J ends lost 5 bases and 0 bases respectively, with 13 bases between them. This CDR3 spans 15 amino acids. The CDR3 spells CASSPPGTMNTEAFF. The CDR3 DNA sequence: TGTGCCAGCAGTCCCCCGGGGACTATGAACACTGAAGCTTTCTTT.

In its sample, this clonotype was seen many times. V is TRBV3-1 and J is TRBJ1-2; D gene uncertain. Deletions cut 5 bases from V and 4 bases from J, with 11 bases between. The CDR3 covers 13 residues. In germline, CDR1 is LGHDT, CDR2 YNNKEL (reference sequence). DNA of the CDR3: TGTGCCAGCAGCGCCCAACAGATCTATGGCTACACCTTC. Its protein product is CASSAQQIYGYTF.